This note documents a single TCR beta chain sequence. What it binds is not known. V lost 9 bases to trimming and J lost 5 bases; unmatched junction nucleotides: 12. The CDR3 runs 16 residues. Participants comprised healthy donors of bone marrow. These data are taken from a study of cytomegalovirus exposure and HLA in healthy donors. General study findings and limits: Productive status was seen about 90% or about 30% of the time for most TCR beta V segments in an earlier analysis. In a later analysis, TCR beta V- and J-gene trimming was associated with a missense DCLRE1C variant.

PCR used 60 Vbeta primers and 13 Jbeta primers. Clones were read by immunoSEQ multiplex PCR, and TCRdb kept only the in-frame ones, dropping some. The repertoire holds 210,000 or so clones, with more than 60% as singletons. The chain employs TRBV23-1 and TRBJ1-4; 10 bases map to TRBD1. TRBV23-1 is classed as an ORF, of uncertain function. This receptor was taken from a girl aged 2 to 10 in good health and CMV-seronegative. The sequenced sample consisted of PBMCs. The CDR3 DNA reads TGCGCCAGTGGGGGGGACAGGGGATCGGAGAATGAAAAACTGTTTTTT. Amino acid sequence: CASGGDRGSENEKLFF.